One and the same sample provided the 15 T cell receptor beta chains below, sequenced in a study of T cell clonality in common variable immunodeficiency (dated by TCRdb to between 2015 and 2017). Preparation of the library involved the immunoSEQ multiplex PCR assay. Drawn from immuneACCESS, this table holds only the in-frame rearrangements with V and J called that TCRdb kept. Clones are partly lost; checked studies trace under half to an unresolved V gene and leave the rest unexplained. The sample comprises about 44,000 clones, and every one was counted more than once. The ten most abundant clones make up under 11% of the sample. Sequenced: peripheral blood mononuclear cells. The receptors here all came from a person aged 18 to 69 in good health.

This clone was seen many times. The missing CDR3 end, 3 residues past where the read stops, is filled in from the germline J gene. This chain connects TRBV28 to TRBJ2-7; maybe TRBD1 (6 bases). The V gene's germline CDR1 is MDHEN and CDR2 SYDVKM. Between the trimmed V and J ends, which lost 4 bases and 2 bases, there was a span of 18 bases. This CDR3 comprises 16 residues. The CDR3 protein is CASSYPPGANTYEQYF. CDR3 DNA (partial): TGTGCCAGCAGTTACCCCCCAGGGGCGAACACCTACGAG.

In its sample, this clone was seen many times. The read falls 3 residues short of the CDR3 end, and the missing part is taken from the germline J gene. The chain has TRBV19 and TRBJ1-1; maybe TRBD1 (6 bases). The CDR3 runs 14 residues. Germline CDR1 reads LNHDA; CDR2 reads SQIVND (reference sequence). Trimming shortened V by 4 bases and J by 6 bases, and 15 bases separated the two germline ends. The covered CDR3 bases are TGTGCCAGTAGTACTGGACAGTTGAGGGCTGAA. Its protein is CASSTGQLRAE. The entire CDR3 sequence reads CASSTGQLRAEAFF.

At least ten counts were recorded for this clone. Coverage ceases 3 residues before the CDR3 finishes, and the germline J gene fills in the end. The chain employs TRBV15 and TRBJ2-1, with a weak D call TRBD1 (6 bases). The CDR3 spans 13 residues. V lost 2 bases and J lost 5, with 7 bases in between. The V gene's germline CDR1 is LNHNV and CDR2 YYDKDF (reference sequence). CDR3 DNA, as far as it was read: TGTGCCACCAGCAGACAGGGGAACAATGAG. Translation gives CATSRQGNNE. The whole CDR3 is CATSRQGNNEQFF. Complete variable domain (other parts from reference TRBV15 and TRBJ2-1): DAMVIQNPRYQVTQFGKPVTLSCSQTLNHNVMYWYQQKSSQAPKLLFHYYDKDFNNEADTPDNFQSRRPNTSFCFLDIRSPGLGDTAMYLCATSRQGNNEQFFGPGTRLTVL.

This clone was found many times. The read terminates 3 residues ahead of where the CDR3 ends, so the germline J gene completes it. This sequence joins TRBV18 and TRBJ2-7; D is unclear. V was pared by 6 bases and J by 0 bases, with 12 bases between. In germline, CDR1 is KGHSH, CDR2 LQKENI. The CDR3 totals 14 residues. Here the CDR3 reads CASSRGSSSYEQYF. CDR3 bases read: TGTGCCAGCTCCCGAGGTTCTAGCTCCTACGAG.

In this sample, this clone turned up a few times. The read is 3 residues too short to cover the CDR3 end, so that end is filled in from the germline J gene. The chain has TRBV20-1 and TRBJ1-1; tentative D call: TRBD1 (5 bases). CDR1 is DFQATT, CDR2 SNEGSKA, per germline (reference sequence). This CDR3 contains 15 residues. V was shortened by 3 bases and J by 1 base, with 15 bases between the two germline ends. CDR3 region: CSARTTRGGNTEAFF. The sequenced CDR3 bases are TGCAGTGCTAGGACTACTCGCGGGGGGAACACTGAA.

This clone was seen repeatedly, ten times or more. The CDR3 end lies 3 residues beyond the end of the read and is filled in from the germline J gene. The chain carries TRBV19 and TRBJ1-4; D remains ambiguous. The CDR3 has 13 residues. V shed 7 bases and J shed 6 bases, with 12 bases lying between them. CDR1 LNHDA and CDR2 SQIVND come from the germline V gene (reference sequence). CDR3 region: CASMRWADEKLFF. CDR3 DNA (partial): TGTGCCAGTATGAGATGGGCTGATGAAAAA.

This clone showed up many times. The CDR3 end lies 3 residues beyond the end of the read and is filled in from the germline J gene. The rearrangement links TRBV28 to TRBJ2-7; perhaps TRBD2 as D (6 bases). The length of the CDR3 is 14 residues. Trimming left V 6 bases short and J 2 bases short, with 14 bases between. CDR1 MDHEN and CDR2 SYDVKM come from the germline V gene. The CDR3 protein is CASSTPSVPYEQYF. The part of the CDR3 DNA that was read is TGTGCCAGCAGCACCCCTAGCGTACCCTACGAG.

This clone was counted many times. The read terminates 3 residues ahead of where the CDR3 ends, so the germline J gene completes it. V gene TRBV6-4 combines with J gene TRBJ2-3; 10 bases line up with TRBD2. The CDR3 has 15 residues. Per germline, CDR1 MRHNA and CDR2 SNTAGT. V was pared by 3 bases and J by 2 bases, with 2 bases of the junction left unmatched. CDR3 sequence: CASSDTSGATDTQYF. The covered CDR3 bases are TGTGCCAGCAGTGATACTAGCGGGGCCACAGATACG.

This clone was seen ten or more times. The read gets to within 3 residues of the CDR3 end, and the germline J gene fills in the rest. This chain links TRBV5-4 with TRBJ2-7, with a possible D match to TRBD2 (5 bases). The germline V gene has CDR1 SGHNT and CDR2 YYREEE (reference sequence). V was pared by 4 bases and J by 6 bases, with 20 bases between. The CDR3 totals 15 residues. CDR3 DNA (partial): TGTGCCAGCAGCCCGGACTCCCGCCCAGGTGGCGAG. Encoded protein: CASSPDSRPGGE. The entire CDR3 reads CASSPDSRPGGEQYF.

This clone came up many times. The DNA ends 3 residues before the CDR3 does, and the rest of the CDR3 is filled in from the germline J gene. The rearrangement uses TRBV5-1 and TRBJ2-2; possibly TRBD2 for D (5 bases). Trimming removed 1 base at V and 7 bases at J, with 17 bases between. Looked up from germline, CDR1 is SGHRS and CDR2 is YFSETQ. The CDR3 is 16 amino acids. The CDR3 sequence is CASSLTGIGLFGELFF. The CDR3 DNA, read in part, is TGCGCCAGCAGCTTGACGGGAATCGGACTTTTCGGGGAG.

By frequency in the sample, this clone is medium-sized. The read ends 3 residues before the CDR3 terminus; that terminus is restored from the germline J gene. This chain links TRBV7-9 with TRBJ2-4; 8 bases agree with TRBD1. Trimming at V came to 5 bases and at J to 5 bases, leaving 5 bases not matched to a gene. The CDR3 extends over 14 amino acids. Germline V gene sequence: CDR1 SEHNR, CDR2 FQNEAQ (reference sequence). Here the CDR3 reads CASSPWGQENIQYF. The sequenced CDR3 bases are TGTGCCAGCAGCCCATGGGGACAGGAAAACATT.

Of note for this clone: Coverage ceases 3 residues before the CDR3 finishes, and the germline J gene fills in the end. This rearrangement joins TRBV2 to TRBJ1-5; no clear D gene. Trimming cost V 6 bases and J 3 bases, with 9 bases left between them. Germline values: CDR1 SNHLY, CDR2 FYNNEI. The CDR3 loop spans 13 amino acids. This CDR3 reads CASRATVNQPQHF. CDR3 bases read: TGTGCCAGCAGAGCGACGGTCAATCAGCCC.

This clone was seen many times. The read comes to an end 3 residues before the CDR3 does, leaving the germline J gene to fill in the end. The V gene is TRBV19, the J gene TRBJ2-1, with TRBD2 identical over 13 bases. Germline CDR1 reads LNHDA; CDR2 reads SQIVND (reference sequence). Trimming took 10 bases from V and 3 from J; bases not matched to a gene: 9. This CDR3 comprises 16 residues. The CDR3 bases that were read are TGTGCCAATAAAAGACTAGCGGGGGGAAACTACAATGAG. Encoded protein: CANKRLAGGNYNE. The full CDR3 protein reads CANKRLAGGNYNEQFF.

In this sample, this clone turned up many times. The read stops 3 residues short of the end of the CDR3; the missing end is completed from the germline J gene. The chain employs TRBV4-2 and TRBJ1-2; tentatively, D is TRBD1 (5 bases). Germline lookup yields CDR1 LGHNA and CDR2 YNFKEQ. CDR3 length equals 16 residues. Trimming cost V 3 bases and J 1 base, with 15 bases left between them. The CDR3 bases that were read are TGTGCCAGCAGCCAGGAGACAGAACCTTTTAACTATGGC. Protein: CASSQETEPFNYG. The whole CDR3 protein reads CASSQETEPFNYGYTF.

This clone has ten or more counts. The read ends 3 residues before the CDR3 terminus; that terminus is restored from the germline J gene. The V gene is TRBV29-1, the J gene TRBJ2-2, with 10 bases identical to TRBD1. Losses at the gene ends were 6 bases for V and 5 bases for J; bases not matched to a gene: 9. The CDR3 loop spans 15 amino acids. Germline V gives CDR1 SQVTM, CDR2 ANQGSEA. The CDR3 bases that were read are TGCAGCGTAGACCGACAGGGGGCGCGAACCGGGGAG. It yields the protein CSVDRQGARTGE. The entire CDR3 sequence reads CSVDRQGARTGELFF.